The 20 T cell receptor beta chains listed next were all sequenced from one sample in a study of beta chain features in type 1 diabetes. Overall study findings and caveats: In all four CD4+ subsets, TCRB CDR3 length was significantly, moderately reduced in type 1 diabetes.

The antigens for these receptors are not known. The authors reverse transcribed all of the isolated RNA, so sequencing captured expressed TCRB transcripts. Here immunoSEQ multiplex PCR was the method, and the copy in TCRdb shows in-frame clones only, minus some. This table has 150,000 to 200,000 clones, just over 8% appearing once. Material: central memory CD4+ T cells from blood. The receptors derive from a woman between 18 and 29 years old with type 1 diabetes.

This clone was seen a handful of times. V usage is TRBV9 and J usage is TRBJ2-7; D perhaps matches TRBD1 (5 bases). This CDR3 has 18 amino acids. Trimming removed 0 bases at V and 2 bases at J, with 21 bases between. Germline V CDR1 and CDR2: SGDLS, YYNGEE. CDR3 DNA sequence: TGTGCCAGCAGCGTAGGGGTCCCCGGAACAGGCCGTCCCTACGAGCAGTACTTC. Translating it yields CASSVGVPGTGRPYEQYF.

This chain connects TRBV9 to TRBJ2-2; unclear D gene. The CDR3 totals 14 residues. Germline CDR1 and CDR2: SGDLS and YYNGEE. V shed 4 bases and J shed 1 base, with 8 bases lying between them. The CDR3 DNA reads TGTGCCAGCAGCTTTATGTGGAACACCGGGGAGCTGTTTTTT. It yields the protein CASSFMWNTGELFF. Complete variable domain (other parts from reference TRBV9 and TRBJ2-2): DSGVTQTPKHLITATGQRVTLRCSPRSGDLSVYWYQQSLDQGLQFLIQYYNGEERAKGNILERFSAQQFPDLHSELNLSSLELGDSALYFCASSFMWNTGELFFGEGSRLTVL.

This clone was picked up a small number of times. The chain has TRBV11-2 and TRBJ2-7, with 8 bases aligning to TRBD2. With 1 base clipped from V and 0 bases from J, the junction kept 5 bases outside the gene matches. Germline-derived CDR1 and CDR2 are SGHAT and FQNNGV. CDR3 length: 16 amino acids. CDR3 coding DNA: TGTGCCAGCAGCTTAGTCGGCGGGGGGACCTCCTACGAGCAGTACTTC. Its translation: CASSLVGGGTSYEQYF. The entire variable domain, with the rest obtained from reference TRBV11-2 and TRBJ2-7, is as follows: EAGVAQSPRYKIIEKRQSVAFWCNPISGHATLYWYQQILGQGPKLLIQFQNNGVVDDSQLPKDRFSAERLKGVDSTLKIQPAKLEDSAVYLCASSLVGGGTSYEQYFGPGTRLTVT.

This clone was seen only a few times. Written as DNA, the CDR3 is TGTGCCACCAGACTTCCGGGAGTGGGTTCCTACAATGAGCAGTTCTTC. Its protein is CATRLPGVGSYNEQFF. The V and J genes are TRBV15 and TRBJ2-1; tentative D call: TRBD2 (6 bases). Germline CDR1 LNHNV, CDR2 YYDKDF (reference sequence). The V gene lost 6 bases and the J gene lost 1 base, with 16 bases spanning the gap. This CDR3 contains 16 residues.

CDR3 amino acids: CASTMGLAGTDTQYF. The CDR3 coding sequence is TGTGCCAGCACTATGGGACTAGCGGGCACAGATACGCAGTATTTT. The rearrangement links TRBV7-2 to TRBJ2-3, with 11 bases identical to TRBD2. The CDR3 length is 15 residues. In germline, CDR1 is SGHTA, CDR2 FQGNSA. The ends lost 7 bases at V and 1 base at J; junction bases unmatched: 4.

The chain is built from TRBV6-1 and TRBJ2-3, with a possible D match to TRBD2 (5 bases). Trimming pared 4 bases from V and 9 bases from J, leaving 14 bases between. Germline CDR1 MNHNS, CDR2 SASEGT. CDR3 length: 13 residues. For the CDR3, the DNA is TGTGCCAGCAGTGCCTTCACCGGGAAAACGCAGTATTTT. This sequence encodes CASSAFTGKTQYF.

This clone showed up just a few times. The chain employs TRBV27 and TRBJ1-1; tentative D call: TRBD1 (5 bases). This CDR3 is 14 amino acids long. Trimming cost V 5 bases and J 6 bases, with 16 bases left between them. CDR1 is MNHEY and CDR2 is SMNVEV in the germline V gene (reference sequence). The CDR3 coding sequence is TGTGCCAGCAGTAAGGAACTCGGGGGGTCTGAAGCTTTCTTT. Translated, it gives CASSKELGGSEAFF.

Only a few counts were recorded for this clone. The chain joins TRBV7-9 to TRBJ1-6; 8 bases line up with TRBD1. Germline CDR1 reads SEHNR; CDR2 reads FQNEAQ (reference sequence). CDR3 size: 15 residues. With 5 bases clipped from V and 9 bases from J, the junction kept 9 bases outside the gene matches. CDR3 DNA: TGTGCCAGCAGCGGAGGACAGGGTCGGGGTTCACCCCTCCACTTT. This translates into CASSGGQGRGSPLHF. The full variable domain, with the rest looked up from reference TRBV7-9 and TRBJ1-6, is DTGVSQNPRHKITKRGQNVTFRCDPISEHNRLYWYRQTLGQGPEFLTYFQNEAQLEKSRLLSDRFSAERPKGSFSTLEIQRTEQGDSAMYLCASSGGQGRGSPLHFGNGTRLTVT.

The V call is TRBV5-6, the J call TRBJ2-3; D is ambiguous. Trimming left V 6 bases short and J 2 bases short, with 7 bases between. CDR3 size: 12 residues. The germline V gene encodes CDR1 SGHDT and CDR2 YYEEEE. CDR3 in DNA: TGTGCCAGCAATATAAACACAGATACGCAGTATTTT. Translated, it gives CASNINTDTQYF.

The J gene is TRBJ2-2, the V gene TRBV7-2; no clear D. Trimming stripped 5 bases from V and 0 bases from J, with 13 bases between. From germline, CDR1 is SGHTA and CDR2 FQGNSA. This CDR3 is 16 amino acids long. In DNA, the CDR3 is TGTGCCAGCAGCCCAAAAGCCTACCCGAACACCGGGGAGCTGTTTTTT. It encodes CASSPKAYPNTGELFF.

This clone occurred a few times. The gene calls are TRBV5-4 and TRBJ2-1; weak D call: TRBD1 (6 bases). Germline V gene lookup returns CDR1 SGHNT and CDR2 YYREEE (reference sequence). CDR3 length: 15 amino acids. V lost 2 bases and J 8 bases, leaving 17 bases between the germline ends. The CDR3 bases are TGTGCCAGCAGCTTTGTCGGAGAATGGGGGCATGAGCAGTTCTTC. Protein product: CASSFVGEWGHEQFF. The full variable domain, with the rest looked up from reference TRBV5-4 and TRBJ2-1, is ETGVTQSPTHLIKTRGQQVTLRCSSQSGHNTVSWYQQALGQGPQFIFQYYREEENGRGNFPPRFSGLQFPNYSSELNVNALELDDSALYLCASSFVGEWGHEQFFGPGTRLTVL.

This chain connects TRBV10-3 to TRBJ2-5; TRBD2 matches at 9 bases. This CDR3 comprises 15 residues. The germline CDR1 and CDR2 sequences are ENHRY and SYGVKD. The V gene end was trimmed by 8 bases and the J gene end by 4 bases; junction bases not matched to a gene: 11. The chain's CDR3 is CAIGSGAGGGETQYF. The DNA for the CDR3 is TGTGCCATCGGATCGGGAGCGGGAGGTGGAGAGACCCAGTACTTC.

The chain is built from TRBV10-3 and TRBJ2-4; 8 bases are shared with TRBD2. CDR1 and CDR2 (germline): ENHRY, SYGVKD. The CDR3 extends over 15 amino acids. Germline trimming cut 3 bases from V and 10 bases from J; bases unmatched to any gene: 11. The CDR3 sequence is CAISESGLSGGIQYF. The CDR3, as DNA: TGTGCCATCAGTGAATCCGGGCTGTCGGGGGGGATTCAGTACTTC.

The chain is built from TRBV29-1 and TRBJ2-1; 9 nucleotides line up with TRBD2. Germline V gene sequence: CDR1 SQVTM, CDR2 ANQGSEA. CDR3 size: 15 residues. Germline trimming cut 4 bases from V and 8 bases from J; bases unmatched to any gene: 12. The CDR3, as DNA: TGCAGCGTTGGGGGGACTGGCGGGGGGGCCGATGAGCAGTTCTTC. Its translation is CSVGGTGGGADEQFF.

This clone occurred a few times. The V call is TRBV7-2, the J call TRBJ2-7, with D unresolved. Per the germline V gene, CDR1 is SGHTA and CDR2 is FQGNSA. With 5 bases removed from V and 8 bases from J, the gap between germline ends came to 13 bases. This CDR3 spans 12 amino acids. Written as DNA, the CDR3 is TGTGCCAGCAGCCCCAGTCCCGAACAGCAGTACTTC. The encoded protein is CASSPSPEQQYF.

This rearrangement joins TRBV4-3 to TRBJ2-1; 8 positions match TRBD1. The CDR3 extends over 17 amino acids. From germline, CDR1 is LGHNA and CDR2 YSLEER. V shed 3 bases, J shed 9 bases, and the junction held 16 bases outside the gene matches. DNA of the CDR3: TGCGCCAGCAGCCACACCGGACAGGGTGGGATGTTTTCTGAGCAGTTCTTC. This encodes CASSHTGQGGMFSEQFF.

The chain carries TRBV6-5 and TRBJ2-1; 9 bases map to TRBD1. The CDR3 extends over 15 amino acids. The germline CDR1 and CDR2 sequences are MNHEY and SVGAGI. Trimming at V came to 0 bases and at J to 6 bases, leaving 3 bases not matched to a gene. CDR3 residues: CASSYSGTGFNEQFF. The DNA of the CDR3 is TGTGCCAGCAGTTACTCCGGGACAGGGTTCAATGAGCAGTTCTTC.

The chain is built from TRBV9 and TRBJ2-3; TRBD2 matches at 16 bases. CDR3 length equals 16 residues. J was trimmed by 7 bases and V by 4 bases; bases with no gene match: 6. Germline V gene sequence: CDR1 SGDLS, CDR2 YYNGEE. CDR3 DNA: TGTGCCAGCAGCCAAGGGACTAGCGGGGGGGCCTATACGCAGTATTTT. This encodes CASSQGTSGGAYTQYF.

V and J are TRBV19 and TRBJ1-5; 7 positions match TRBD1. Looked up from germline, CDR1 is LNHDA and CDR2 is SQIVND (reference sequence). The CDR3 sequence is 14 residues long. Trimming at V came to 4 bases and at J to 9 bases, leaving 9 bases not matched to a gene. The CDR3 DNA reads TGTGCCAGTAGTAGCGACAGGGCAGGGAGGCCCCAGCATTTT. Translated, it gives CASSSDRAGRPQHF.

The genes are TRBV29-1 and TRBJ1-1; D might be TRBD1 (5 bases). V was trimmed by 4 bases and J by 1 base, leaving 7 bases between them. The CDR3 has 12 amino acids. Per the germline V gene, CDR1 is SQVTM and CDR2 is ANQGSEA. As DNA, the CDR3 is TGCAGCGTTGGACAGAGGAACACTGAAGCTTTCTTT. Its translation: CSVGQRNTEAFF.